The 23 T cell receptor beta chains reported below all come from one sample, sequenced in a study of shared clonotypes between healthy human individuals. The table came from immunoSEQ multiplex PCR; TCRdb's copy has only in-frame clones and leaves some out. Seen here are roughly 2.2 million clones, 80% to 95% observed once, and the top ten hold more than 0.35%. Sequences were obtained from naive CD4+ T cells from PBMCs. Subset noted: CD45RA+ positively selected. Receptors originate from a man aged 18 to 35 in good health. Some clones in this sample may be carry-over from other donors' samples.

The chain employs TRBV11-2 and TRBJ1-1; 8 bases map to TRBD1. The CDR3 runs 13 residues. V trimming: 5 bases; J trimming: 12 bases; junction bases outside the gene matches: 11. Looked up from germline, CDR1 is SGHAT and CDR2 is FQNNGV. The CDR3 DNA follows: TGTGCCAGCAGCCCCGGGGGGACAGGCACAACTTTCTTT. This encodes CASSPGGTGTTFF.

This clone was detected only once. The chain has TRBV28 and TRBJ2-7; 7 bases are a match to TRBD1. The J segment lost 6 bases and the V segment lost 1 base, leaving 6 bases of the junction unmatched. CDR3 length equals 14 residues. Germline values: CDR1 MDHEN, CDR2 SYDVKM. The chain's CDR3 is CASSLSGPGGEQYF. As DNA, the CDR3 is TGTGCCAGCAGTTTATCGGGTCCAGGGGGCGAGCAGTACTTC.

The gene calls are TRBV21-1 and TRBJ1-5. TRBV21-1 is given as a pseudogene. The CDR3 contains 17 residues. The CDR3 sequence: CASSTKATRREMTPQHF. CDR3 sequence (DNA): TGTGCCAGCAGCACCAAAGCCACTCGACGGGAGATGACGCCCCAGCATTTT.

This chain uses TRBV4-1 with TRBJ2-2; D not resolved. Trimming cost V 1 base and J 0 bases, with 9 bases left between them. The length of the CDR3 is 16 residues. The germline V gene has CDR1 MGHRA and CDR2 YSYEKL. This chain's CDR3 is CASSQVHASNTGELFF. The CDR3 region has the DNA TGCGCCAGCAGCCAAGTTCACGCCTCGAACACCGGGGAGCTGTTTTTT.

This clone was recorded once. This same CDR3 is encoded by further DNA sequences in the sample. This chain connects TRBV7-9 to TRBJ2-1, with unresolved D. With 5 bases removed from V and 0 bases from J, the gap between germline ends came to 11 bases. Germline assignment: CDR1 SEHNR and CDR2 FQNEAQ (reference sequence). The CDR3 spans 15 residues. This chain's CDR3 is CASSLGTVSYNEQFF. The CDR3 nucleotides are TGTGCCAGCAGCCTTGGAACCGTCTCCTACAATGAGCAGTTCTTC.

The V and J genes are TRBV7-9 and TRBJ2-7; the D gene is possibly TRBD2 (5 bases). V shed 7 bases and J shed 3 bases, with 13 bases lying between them. CDR1 is SEHNR and CDR2 is FQNEAQ in the germline V gene (reference sequence). The CDR3 sequence is 13 residues long. CDR3 loop: CASTRAGDYEQYF. The CDR3 DNA reads TGTGCCAGCACGCGGGCAGGCGACTACGAGCAGTACTTC.

A note on this clone: This sample includes further DNA sequences coding for the same CDR3. CDR3 nucleotides: TGCGCCAGCAGCTTGGGAGTGGGGACTGAAGCTTTCTTT. Protein product: CASSLGVGTEAFF. The chain recombines TRBV5-1 with TRBJ1-1; D not resolved. Trimming took 0 bases from V and 5 from J, leaving 8 bases between them. Germline V gives CDR1 SGHRS, CDR2 YFSETQ. The CDR3 loop spans 13 amino acids.

The genes are TRBV5-1 and TRBJ2-2; tentative D call: TRBD2 (6 bases). The CDR3 is made up of 19 amino acids. The germline CDR1 and CDR2 sequences are SGHRS and YFSETQ. Trimming took off 3 bases at V and 4 bases at J, with 25 bases between the two ends. CDR3 in DNA: TGCGCCAGCAGCTCCCGAACCGATAGTTTTAGCGGTATCACCGGGGAGCTGTTTTTT. Translated, it gives CASSSRTDSFSGITGELFF.

This clone was seen a handful of times. The chain carries TRBV27 and TRBJ1-2; TRBD1 agrees at 8 bases. Germline assignment: CDR1 MNHEY and CDR2 SMNVEV (reference sequence). The CDR3 is 16 amino acids. The junction had 12 bases not matched to a gene; V was cut back by 5 bases and J by 4 bases. The CDR3 DNA reads as TGTGCCAGCAGTACTCACGACAGGGGCGCCATCTATGGCTACACCTTC. This codes for CASSTHDRGAIYGYTF.

Concerning this clone itself: This specimen includes other DNA sequences encoding the same CDR3. The V gene is TRBV18, the J gene TRBJ1-5; the D is unclear. Germline V gene data show CDR1 as KGHSH and CDR2 as LQKENI. The CDR3 is 13 amino acids. Trimming took off 2 bases at V and 2 bases at J, with 4 bases between the two ends. CDR3 in amino acids: CASSPTGNQPQHF. Written as DNA, the CDR3 is TGTGCCAGCTCACCAACAGGCAATCAGCCCCAGCATTTT.

V is TRBV4-1 and J is TRBJ2-5; D unclear. Trimming removed 5 bases at V and 2 bases at J, with 12 bases between. This CDR3 comprises 14 residues. Germline V gene lookup returns CDR1 MGHRA and CDR2 YSYEKL. The CDR3 region has the DNA TGCGCCAGCAGCGGGCAGGCGAAGCAAGAGACCCAGTACTTC. It encodes CASSGQAKQETQYF.

The rearrangement links TRBV18 to TRBJ2-1; D ambiguous. The germline V gene encodes CDR1 KGHSH and CDR2 LQKENI. CDR3 length: 14 residues. V lost 3 bases and J lost 8, with 14 bases in between. Written as DNA, the CDR3 is TGTGCCAGCTCACCGATCCAGGTTACCGATGAGCAGTTCTTC. Protein sequence: CASSPIQVTDEQFF.

The V gene is TRBV28, the J gene TRBJ2-1; D gene unclear. The V and J ends lost 2 bases and 1 base respectively, with 9 bases between them. The CDR3 has 15 residues. Germline values: CDR1 MDHEN, CDR2 SYDVKM. The CDR3 loop reads CASSLVPVSYNEQFF. CDR3 DNA sequence: TGTGCCAGCAGTTTAGTGCCAGTTTCCTACAATGAGCAGTTCTTC.

The genes are TRBV5-1 and TRBJ1-2, with 8 bases lining up with TRBD1. CDR3 length: 14 amino acids. Germline CDR1 SGHRS, CDR2 YFSETQ. The ends lost 4 bases at V and 4 bases at J; junction bases unmatched: 6. This CDR3 reads CASSRGQEGYGYTF. CDR3 DNA sequence: TGCGCCAGCAGCCGGGGACAGGAGGGCTATGGCTACACCTTC.

The chain employs TRBV29-1 and TRBJ2-1; 12 positions agree with TRBD1. The CDR3 extends over 17 amino acids. V lost 2 bases to trimming and J lost 6 bases; unmatched junction nucleotides: 11. Germline assignment: CDR1 SQVTM and CDR2 ANQGSEA. DNA for the CDR3: TGCAGCGTTGAAAGTCCCGGGACAGGGGGCCAGAGCAATGAGCAGTTCTTC. Amino acid sequence: CSVESPGTGGQSNEQFF.

The chain employs TRBV10-3 and TRBJ2-2, with TRBD2 matching over 8 bases. This CDR3 contains 15 residues. With V trimmed by 3 bases and J by 4 bases, 4 bases remained unmatched. The germline V gene has CDR1 ENHRY and CDR2 SYGVKD. CDR3: CAISDGLASTGELFF. The CDR3 DNA follows: TGTGCCATCAGTGACGGACTAGCCTCCACCGGGGAGCTGTTTTTT.

The V gene is TRBV9, the J gene TRBJ2-2; no clear D gene. Trimming pared 7 bases from V and 0 bases from J, leaving 16 bases between. CDR1 SGDLS and CDR2 YYNGEE come from the germline V gene. This CDR3 region has 16 residues. CDR3 amino acids: CASSRGEAANTGELFF. In nucleotides, the CDR3 is TGTGCCAGCTCCCGCGGAGAGGCGGCGAACACCGGGGAGCTGTTTTTT. Filled out from reference TRBV9 and TRBJ2-2, the complete variable domain reads DSGVTQTPKHLITATGQRVTLRCSPRSGDLSVYWYQQSLDQGLQFLIQYYNGEERAKGNILERFSAQQFPDLHSELNLSSLELGDSALYFCASSRGEAANTGELFFGEGSRLTVL.

To note about this clone: The same CDR3 also results from other DNA sequences found in this sample. This rearrangement joins TRBV5-1 to TRBJ2-7; 8 bases are shared with TRBD1. With 3 bases clipped from V and 1 base from J, the junction kept 3 bases outside the gene matches. Germline CDR1 SGHRS, CDR2 YFSETQ. This CDR3 spans 14 amino acids. For the CDR3, the DNA is TGCGCCAGCAGCTCGAGACAGGGGTCCTACGAGCAGTACTTC. Its translation: CASSSRQGSYEQYF.

Note on this clone: The sample has other DNA sequences that encode this CDR3 too. This chain connects TRBV5-6 to TRBJ2-7; D possibly uses TRBD1 or TRBD2 (5 bases each). The germline V gene has CDR1 SGHDT and CDR2 YYEEEE. V was cut by 3 bases and J by 4 bases, with 11 bases left in between. CDR3 length: 13 residues. The DNA of the CDR3 is TGTGCCAGCAGCTCGGGACCCGCATACGAGCAGTACTTC. It is translated as CASSSGPAYEQYF.

CDR3 coding DNA: TGTGCCACCCTAGGAGGGGGACGCTACGAGCAGTACTTC. Encoded protein: CATLGGGRYEQYF. V gene TRBV10-3 combines with J gene TRBJ2-7; D may match TRBD1 or TRBD2 (6 bases each). The CDR3 runs to 13 residues. Germline CDR1 is ENHRY and CDR2 is SYGVKD. The V gene lost 10 bases and the J gene lost 3 bases, with 16 bases spanning the gap.

Comments on this clone: This CDR3 is also generated by other DNA sequences in the sample. J is TRBJ2-7 and V is TRBV2; possible D gene TRBD1, 5 bases. The CDR3 is 14 amino acids. Trimming stripped 3 bases from V and 3 bases from J, with 12 bases between. Germline CDR1 SNHLY, CDR2 FYNNEI. CDR3 DNA sequence: TGTGCCAGCAGTGACCAGGGATCCTACTACGAGCAGTACTTC. Its translation: CASSDQGSYYEQYF.

As for this clone: In the same sample, other DNA sequences code for this CDR3. The chain recombines TRBV4-1 with TRBJ2-4; D gene unclear. This CDR3 region has 14 residues. V dropped 2 bases and J dropped 0 bases, with 5 bases sitting between them. Per the germline V gene, CDR1 is MGHRA and CDR2 is YSYEKL. CDR3 sequence (DNA): TGCGCCAGCAGCCAACCACTAGCCAAAAACATTCAGTACTTC. As protein: CASSQPLAKNIQYF.

Points on this clone: Different DNA sequences within this sample yield the same CDR3. This chain links TRBV5-1 with TRBJ2-3; tentative D call: TRBD2 (6 bases). Germline V gene sequence: CDR1 SGHRS, CDR2 YFSETQ. Trimming cost V 0 bases and J 3 bases, with 8 bases left between them. The CDR3 is made up of 14 amino acids. The CDR3 DNA reads TGCGCCAGCAGCTTGGGGGCGGGGACAGATACGCAGTATTTT. Encoded protein: CASSLGAGTDTQYF.